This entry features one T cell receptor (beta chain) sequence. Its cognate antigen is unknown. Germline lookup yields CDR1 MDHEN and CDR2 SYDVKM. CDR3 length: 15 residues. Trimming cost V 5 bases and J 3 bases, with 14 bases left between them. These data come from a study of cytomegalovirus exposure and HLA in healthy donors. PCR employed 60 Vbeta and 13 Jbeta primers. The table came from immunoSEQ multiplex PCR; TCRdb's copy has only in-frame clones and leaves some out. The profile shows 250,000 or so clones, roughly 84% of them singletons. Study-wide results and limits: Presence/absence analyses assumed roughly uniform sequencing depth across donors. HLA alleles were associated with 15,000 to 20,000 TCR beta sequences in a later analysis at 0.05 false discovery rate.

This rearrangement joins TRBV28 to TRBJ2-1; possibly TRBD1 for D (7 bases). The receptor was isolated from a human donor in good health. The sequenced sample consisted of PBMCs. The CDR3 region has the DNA TGTGCCAGCAGTGCCTACAGGGGACTCTACAATGAGCAGTTCTTC. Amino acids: CASSAYRGLYNEQFF. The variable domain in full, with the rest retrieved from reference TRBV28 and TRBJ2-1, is DVKVTQSSRYLVKRTGEKVFLECVQDMDHENMFWYRQDPGLGLRLIYFSYDVKMKEKGDIPEGYSVSREKKERFSLILESASTNQTSMYLCASSAYRGLYNEQFFGPGTRLTVL.